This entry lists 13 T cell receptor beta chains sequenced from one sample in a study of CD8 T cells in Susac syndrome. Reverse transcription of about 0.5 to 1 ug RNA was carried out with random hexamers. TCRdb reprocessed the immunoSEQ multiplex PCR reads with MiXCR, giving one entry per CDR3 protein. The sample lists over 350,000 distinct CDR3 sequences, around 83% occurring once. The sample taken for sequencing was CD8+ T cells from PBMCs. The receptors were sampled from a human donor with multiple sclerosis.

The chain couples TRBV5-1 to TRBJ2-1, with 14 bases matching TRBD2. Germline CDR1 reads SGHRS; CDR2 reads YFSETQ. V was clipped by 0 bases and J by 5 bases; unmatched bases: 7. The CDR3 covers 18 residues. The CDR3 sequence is CASSLAWGLAGVHNEQFF. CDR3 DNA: TGCGCCAGCAGCTTGGCTTGGGGACTAGCGGGAGTCCACAATGAGCAGTTCTTC.

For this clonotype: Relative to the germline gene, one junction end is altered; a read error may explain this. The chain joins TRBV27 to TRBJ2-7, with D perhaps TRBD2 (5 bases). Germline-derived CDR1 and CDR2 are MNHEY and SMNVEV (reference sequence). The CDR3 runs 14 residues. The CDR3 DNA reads TGTGTCAGCAGTTTATCGGCGGGCACCTACGAGCAGTACTTC. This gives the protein CVSSLSAGTYEQYF.

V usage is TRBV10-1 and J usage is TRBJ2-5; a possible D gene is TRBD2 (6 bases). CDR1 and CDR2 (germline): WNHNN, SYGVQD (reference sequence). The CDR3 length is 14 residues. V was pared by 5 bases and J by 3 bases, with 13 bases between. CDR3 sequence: CASSSREREETQYF. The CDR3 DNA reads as TGCGCCAGCAGTTCACGGGAGCGGGAAGAGACCCAGTACTTC.

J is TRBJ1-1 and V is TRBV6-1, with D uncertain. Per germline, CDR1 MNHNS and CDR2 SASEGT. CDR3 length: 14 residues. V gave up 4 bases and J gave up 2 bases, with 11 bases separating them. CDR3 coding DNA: TGTGCCAGCAGTGCGGCAGTTTCAAACACTGAAGCTTTCTTT. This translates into CASSAAVSNTEAFF.

The CDR3 sequence: CASSYDKGGGRNTEAFF. CDR3 coding DNA: TGTGCCAGCAGCTACGACAAGGGTGGCGGCCGGAACACTGAAGCTTTCTTT. J is TRBJ1-1 and V is TRBV7-9; D uncertain. V lost 4 bases, J lost 1 base, and 19 bases lay in between. Germline V gives CDR1 SEHNR, CDR2 FQNEAQ (reference sequence). The CDR3 is 17 residues long.

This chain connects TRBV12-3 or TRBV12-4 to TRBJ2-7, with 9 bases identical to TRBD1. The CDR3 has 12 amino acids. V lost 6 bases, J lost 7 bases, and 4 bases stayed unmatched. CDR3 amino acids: CASRDRGQEQYF. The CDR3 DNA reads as TGTGCCAGCAGGGACAGGGGCCAAGAGCAGTACTTC.

CDR3 DNA sequence: TGCAGCGTTGAATACACCGGGACTAGCGGGGGGCGGGTCACCGGGGAGCTGTTTTTT. The encoded protein is CSVEYTGTSGGRVTGELFF. The rearrangement joins TRBV29-1 to TRBJ2-2, with 15 bases identical to TRBD2. With 2 bases clipped from V and 4 bases from J, the junction kept 11 bases outside the gene matches. CDR3 length equals 19 residues. CDR1 and CDR2 from the germline V gene are SQVTM and ANQGSEA.

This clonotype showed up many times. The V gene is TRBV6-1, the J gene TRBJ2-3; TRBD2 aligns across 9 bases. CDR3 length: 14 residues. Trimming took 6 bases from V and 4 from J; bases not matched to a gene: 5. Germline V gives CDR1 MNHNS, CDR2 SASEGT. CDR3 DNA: TGTGCCAGCAGCCCCGGGACTAGCTCAGATACGCAGTATTTT. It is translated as CASSPGTSSDTQYF.

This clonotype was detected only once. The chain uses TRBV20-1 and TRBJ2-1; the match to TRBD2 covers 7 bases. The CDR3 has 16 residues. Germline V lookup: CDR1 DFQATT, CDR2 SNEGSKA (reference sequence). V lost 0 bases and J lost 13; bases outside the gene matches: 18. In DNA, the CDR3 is TGCAGTGCTAGAGATGACGCTGGCGGGAGCGCAAGGGGACAGTTCTTC. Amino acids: CSARDDAGGSARGQFF.

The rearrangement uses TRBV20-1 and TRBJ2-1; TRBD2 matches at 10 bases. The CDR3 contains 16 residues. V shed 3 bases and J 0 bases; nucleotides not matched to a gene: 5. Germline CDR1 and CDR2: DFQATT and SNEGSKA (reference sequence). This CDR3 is CSARALAGSSYNEQFF. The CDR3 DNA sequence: TGCAGTGCTAGGGCACTAGCGGGAAGCTCCTACAATGAGCAGTTCTTC.

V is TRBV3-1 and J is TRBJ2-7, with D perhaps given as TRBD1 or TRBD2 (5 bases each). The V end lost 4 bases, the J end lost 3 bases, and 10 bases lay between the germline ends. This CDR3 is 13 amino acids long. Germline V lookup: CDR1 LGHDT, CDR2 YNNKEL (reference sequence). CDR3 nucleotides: TGTGCCAGCAGCCGAGAGGGGAACTACGAGCAGTACTTC. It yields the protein CASSREGNYEQYF.

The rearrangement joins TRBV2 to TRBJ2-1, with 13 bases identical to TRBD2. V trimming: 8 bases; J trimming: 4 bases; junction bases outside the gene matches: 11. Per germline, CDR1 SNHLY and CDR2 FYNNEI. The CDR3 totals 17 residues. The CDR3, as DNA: TGTGCCAGCCGCAATCCGACTAGCGGGAGGAAATACAATGAGCAGTTCTTC. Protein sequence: CASRNPTSGRKYNEQFF.

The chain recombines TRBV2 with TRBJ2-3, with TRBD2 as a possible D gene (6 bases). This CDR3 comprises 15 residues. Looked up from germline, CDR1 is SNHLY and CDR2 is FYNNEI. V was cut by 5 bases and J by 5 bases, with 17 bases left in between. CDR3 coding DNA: TGTGCCAGCAGTCTGATCTCGGGAGCGGAAGATACGCAGTATTTT. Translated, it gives CASSLISGAEDTQYF.